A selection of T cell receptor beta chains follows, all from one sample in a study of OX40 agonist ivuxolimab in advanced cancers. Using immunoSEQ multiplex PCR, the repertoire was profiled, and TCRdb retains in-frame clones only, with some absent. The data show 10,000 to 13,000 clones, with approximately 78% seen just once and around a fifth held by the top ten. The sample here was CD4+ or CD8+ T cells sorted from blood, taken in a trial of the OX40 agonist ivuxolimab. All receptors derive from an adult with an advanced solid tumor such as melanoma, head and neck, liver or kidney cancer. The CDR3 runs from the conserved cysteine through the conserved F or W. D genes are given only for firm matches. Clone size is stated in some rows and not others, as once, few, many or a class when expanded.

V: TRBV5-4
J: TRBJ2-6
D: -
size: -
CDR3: CASTKWGANVLTF
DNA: TGTGCCAGCACCAAGTGGGGGGCCAACGTCCTGACTTTC

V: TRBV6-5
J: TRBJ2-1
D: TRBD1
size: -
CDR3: CASSLDRRRNNEQFF
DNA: TGTGCCAGCAGTTTGGACAGGAGGAGGAACAATGAGCAGTTCTTC

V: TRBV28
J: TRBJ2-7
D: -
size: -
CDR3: CASSLPGRLVTDEQYF
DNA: TGTGCCAGCAGTTTGCCGGGGCGGCTTGTTACTGACGAGCAGTACTTC

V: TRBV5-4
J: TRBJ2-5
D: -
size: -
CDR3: CASSSPETQYF
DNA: TGTGCCAGCAGCTCGCCGGAGACCCAGTACTTC

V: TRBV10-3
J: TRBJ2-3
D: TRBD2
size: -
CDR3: CAISELASTDTQYF
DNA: TGTGCCATCAGTGAACTAGCGAGCACAGATACGCAGTATTTT

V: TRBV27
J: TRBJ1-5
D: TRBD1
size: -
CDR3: CASSPTSFTGDQPQHF
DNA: TGTGCCAGCAGTCCTACTTCGTTCACAGGGGATCAGCCCCAGCATTTT

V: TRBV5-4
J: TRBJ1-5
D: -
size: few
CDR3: CASSLNRTVYSNQPQHF
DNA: TGTGCCAGCAGCTTGAACCGCACAGTATATAGCAATCAGCCCCAGCATTTT

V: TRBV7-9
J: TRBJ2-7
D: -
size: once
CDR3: CASSYPGPEHEQYF
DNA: TGTGCCAGCAGCTACCCGGGTCCGGAGCACGAGCAGTACTTC

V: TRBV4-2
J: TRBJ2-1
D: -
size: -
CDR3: CASSYAGDEQFF
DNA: TGTGCCAGCAGTTATGCCGGCGATGAGCAGTTCTTC

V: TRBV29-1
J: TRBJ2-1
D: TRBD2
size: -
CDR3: CSVRTSGRPNEQFF
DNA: TGCAGCGTTCGGACTAGCGGGAGGCCCAATGAGCAGTTCTTC

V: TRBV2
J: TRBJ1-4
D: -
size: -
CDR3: CASSTYPNEKLFF
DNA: TGTGCCAGCTCGACCTACCCAAATGAAAAACTGTTTTTT

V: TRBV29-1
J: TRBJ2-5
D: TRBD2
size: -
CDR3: CSVEGRVEFRGDQYF
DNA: TGCAGCGTTGAAGGTCGGGTGGAGTTTCGGGGGGACCAGTACTTC

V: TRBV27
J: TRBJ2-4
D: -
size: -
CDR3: CASSPPGLAGTNIQYF
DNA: TGTGCCAGCAGTCCCCCAGGATTAGCCGGGACTAACATTCAGTACTTC

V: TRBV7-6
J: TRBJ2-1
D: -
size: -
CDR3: CASSLSSNEQFF
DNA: TGTGCCAGCAGCTTATCCAGCAATGAGCAGTTCTTC

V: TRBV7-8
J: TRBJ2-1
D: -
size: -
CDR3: CASSGDGNNEQFF
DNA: TGTGCCAGCAGCGGCGACGGGAACAATGAGCAGTTCTTC

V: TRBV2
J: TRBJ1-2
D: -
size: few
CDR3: CASSEAGGHGYTF
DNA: TGTGCCAGCAGTGAAGCAGGGGGTCATGGCTACACCTTC

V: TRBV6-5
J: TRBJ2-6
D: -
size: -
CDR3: CASSYSVSGANVLTF
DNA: TGTGCCTCAAGTTACTCGGTTTCTGGGGCCAACGTCCTGACTTTC

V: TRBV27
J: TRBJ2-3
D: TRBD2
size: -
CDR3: CASSSLSAGGPEDTQYF
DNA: TGTGCCAGCAGTTCTCTATCAGCGGGAGGGCCTGAAGATACGCAGTATTTT

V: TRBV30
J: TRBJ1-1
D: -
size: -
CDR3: CAQTRGAGTEAFF
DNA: TGTGCCCAAACGCGGGGGGCTGGCACTGAAGCTTTCTTT

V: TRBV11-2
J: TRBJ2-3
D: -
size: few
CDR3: CASSTLIDTQYF
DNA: TGTGCCAGCAGCACTCTCATAGATACGCAGTATTTT

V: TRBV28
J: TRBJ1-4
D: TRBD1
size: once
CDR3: CASNPLGQGPNEKLFF
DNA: TGTGCCAGCAACCCTCTCGGACAGGGGCCTAATGAAAAACTGTTTTTT

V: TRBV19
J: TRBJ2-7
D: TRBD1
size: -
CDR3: CASSMTGGYEQYF
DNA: TGTGCCAGTAGTATGACAGGGGGCTACGAGCAGTACTTC

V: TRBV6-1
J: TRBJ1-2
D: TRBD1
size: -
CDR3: CASSDLTGSRYGYTF
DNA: TGTGCCAGCAGTGACCTGACAGGGAGTCGGTATGGCTACACCTTC

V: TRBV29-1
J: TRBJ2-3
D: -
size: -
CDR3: CSVDRQGTDTQYF
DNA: TGCAGCGTTGATCGACAGGGCACAGATACGCAGTATTTT

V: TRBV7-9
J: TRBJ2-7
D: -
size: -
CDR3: CASSKDGFYEQYF
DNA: TGTGCCAGCAGCAAGGACGGATTCTACGAGCAGTACTTC

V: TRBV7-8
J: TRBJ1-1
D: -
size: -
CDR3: CASSLLGANTEAFF
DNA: TGTGCCAGCAGCTTATTGGGGGCCAACACTGAAGCTTTCTTT

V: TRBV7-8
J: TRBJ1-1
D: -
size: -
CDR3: CASSLIPGAEAFF
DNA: TGTGCCAGCAGCTTAATCCCGGGCGCTGAAGCTTTCTTT

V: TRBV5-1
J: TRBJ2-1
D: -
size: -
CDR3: CASSLGGDGTYNEQFF
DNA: TGCGCCAGCAGTCTCGGCGGCGACGGAACCTACAATGAGCAGTTCTTC

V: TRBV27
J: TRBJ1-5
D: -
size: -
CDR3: CASSISGIPGPYSNQPQHF
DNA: TGTGCCAGCAGTATCTCGGGCATCCCGGGTCCCTATAGCAATCAGCCCCAGCATTTT

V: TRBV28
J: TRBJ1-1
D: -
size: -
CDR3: CASSRGTEAFF
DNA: TGTGCCAGCAGTAGAGGGACTGAAGCTTTCTTT

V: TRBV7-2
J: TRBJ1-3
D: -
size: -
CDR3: CASSLSFRSGNTIYF
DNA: TGTGCCAGCAGCTTAAGTTTCCGCTCTGGAAACACCATATATTTT

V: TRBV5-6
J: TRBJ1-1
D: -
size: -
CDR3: CASSQGALNTEAFF
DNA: TGTGCCAGCAGCCAGGGAGCCTTGAACACTGAAGCTTTCTTT

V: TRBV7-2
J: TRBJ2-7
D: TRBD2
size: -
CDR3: CASSWWTSGSNEQYF
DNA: TGTGCCAGCAGCTGGTGGACTAGCGGGAGCAACGAGCAGTACTTC

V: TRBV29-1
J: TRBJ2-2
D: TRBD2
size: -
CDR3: CSVGLAGGSNTGELFF
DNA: TGCAGCGTTGGACTAGCGGGAGGCTCGAACACCGGGGAGCTGTTTTTT

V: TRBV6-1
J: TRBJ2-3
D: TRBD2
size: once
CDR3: CASSELAGSTDTQYF
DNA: TGTGCCAGCAGTGAACTAGCGGGTAGCACAGATACGCAGTATTTT

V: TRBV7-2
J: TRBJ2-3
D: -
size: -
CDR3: CASSPIQGDTQYF
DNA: TGTGCCAGCAGCCCGATCCAGGGGGATACGCAGTATTTT

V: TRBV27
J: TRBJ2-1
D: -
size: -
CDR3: CASKGYNEQFF
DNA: TGTGCCAGCAAAGGGTACAATGAGCAGTTCTTC

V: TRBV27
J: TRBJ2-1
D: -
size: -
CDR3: CASRHLAGQGKNEQFF
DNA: TGTGCCAGCAGGCATCTAGCGGGACAGGGGAAGAATGAGCAGTTCTTC

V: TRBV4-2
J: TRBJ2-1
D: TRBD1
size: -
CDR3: CASSQEGQGTYEQFF
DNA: TGTGCCAGCAGCCAGGAGGGACAGGGCACCTATGAGCAGTTCTTC

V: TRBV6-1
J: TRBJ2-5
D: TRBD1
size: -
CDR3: CASSDPGGRGSQYF
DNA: TGTGCCAGCAGTGACCCAGGGGGCCGGGGGTCCCAGTACTTC

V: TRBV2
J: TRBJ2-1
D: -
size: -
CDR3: CASSGGWGGRVNEQFF
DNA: TGTGCCAGCAGCGGGGGCTGGGGCGGGAGAGTAAATGAGCAGTTCTTC

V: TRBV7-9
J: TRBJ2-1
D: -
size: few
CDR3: CASSYLLGAPRNEQFF
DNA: TGTGCCAGCAGTTACCTTCTCGGAGCGCCTCGCAATGAGCAGTTCTTC

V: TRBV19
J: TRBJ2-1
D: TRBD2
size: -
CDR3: CATQRESHNEQFF
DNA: TGTGCCACCCAGCGGGAGTCGCACAATGAGCAGTTCTTC

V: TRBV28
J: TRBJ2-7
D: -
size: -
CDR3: CASSLGPGFHEQYF
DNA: TGTGCCAGCAGTTTAGGTCCAGGTTTTCACGAGCAGTACTTC

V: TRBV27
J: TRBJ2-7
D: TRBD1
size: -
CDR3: CASSLTLRRGPYEQYF
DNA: TGTGCCAGCAGTTTAACGCTCCGCAGGGGGCCCTACGAGCAGTACTTC

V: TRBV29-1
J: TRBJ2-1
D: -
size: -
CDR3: CSARTASSYNEQFF
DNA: TGCAGCGCTAGGACTGCCAGCTCCTACAATGAGCAGTTCTTC

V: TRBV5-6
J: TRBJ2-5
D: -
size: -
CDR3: CASSLGGQETQYF
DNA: TGTGCCAGCAGCTTAGGAGGGCAAGAGACCCAGTACTTC

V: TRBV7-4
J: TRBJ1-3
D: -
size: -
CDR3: CASSLAQGIHSGNTIYF
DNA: TGTGCCAGCAGCTTAGCTCAGGGGATTCACTCTGGAAACACCATATATTTT

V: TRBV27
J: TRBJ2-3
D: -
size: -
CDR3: CASSPPNRADTQYF
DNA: TGTGCCAGCAGTCCACCCAACCGGGCAGATACGCAGTATTTT

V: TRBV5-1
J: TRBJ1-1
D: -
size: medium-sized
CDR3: CASSSGNTEAFF
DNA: TGCGCCAGCAGCTCAGGAAACACTGAAGCTTTCTTT

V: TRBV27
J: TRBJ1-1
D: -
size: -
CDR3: CASSANILNTEAFF
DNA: TGTGCCAGCAGTGCGAACATCCTGAACACTGAAGCTTTCTTT

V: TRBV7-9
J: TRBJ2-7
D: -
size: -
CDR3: CASSPGTRLYEQYF
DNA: TGTGCCAGCAGCCCTGGGACCCGACTCTACGAGCAGTACTTC

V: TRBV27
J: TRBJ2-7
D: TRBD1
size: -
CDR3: CASSRTGDQQYF
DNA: TGTGCCAGCAGCCGCACAGGGGACCAGCAGTACTTC

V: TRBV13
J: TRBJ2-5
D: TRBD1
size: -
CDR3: CASSGTGRGTQYF
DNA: TGTGCCAGCAGTGGGACAGGGAGGGGGACCCAGTACTTC

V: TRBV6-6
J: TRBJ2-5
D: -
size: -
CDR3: CASSYSPDHQETQYF
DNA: TGTGCCAGCAGTTACTCTCCAGACCACCAAGAGACCCAGTACTTC

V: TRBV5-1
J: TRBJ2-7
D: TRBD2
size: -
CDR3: CASSLGTSGSYEQYF
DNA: TGCGCCAGCAGCTTGGGGACTAGCGGGTCCTACGAGCAGTACTTC

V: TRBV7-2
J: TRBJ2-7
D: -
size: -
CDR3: CASSVGAYEQYF
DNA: TGTGCCAGCAGCGTGGGGGCATACGAGCAGTACTTC

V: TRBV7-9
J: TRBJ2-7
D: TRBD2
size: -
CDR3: CASRSSGAPYEQYF
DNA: TGTGCCAGCAGATCTAGCGGGGCACCCTACGAGCAGTACTTC

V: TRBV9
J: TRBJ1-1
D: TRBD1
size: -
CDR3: CASSVSGGGTEAFF
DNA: TGTGCCAGCAGCGTCTCAGGGGGAGGCACTGAAGCTTTCTTT

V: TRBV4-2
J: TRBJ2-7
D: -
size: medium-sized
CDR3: CASSQGEDYEQYF
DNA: TGTGCCAGCAGCCAAGGAGAAGACTACGAGCAGTACTTC